This T cell receptor (beta chain) was found in a study of blood T cells in healthy people across ages. This CDR3 has 13 residues. In germline, CDR1 is SGHTA, CDR2 FQGNSA. The V end lost 4 bases, the J end lost 9 bases, and 15 bases lay between the germline ends. This clonotype turned up a few times. Through a sample-barcoded 5' primer and a J-beta primer mix, a second PCR was run for roughly 6 to 12 cycles. TCRdb analysed the 5' RACE reads with MiXCR anew, one entry per CDR3 protein. The sample has more than 650,000 distinct CDR3 sequences, roughly 25% seen once; the top ten hold less than 3.5%. In addition, the sample was reused for a study of T cells of mothers and their children.

The receptor was isolated from a boy between 10 and 17 years old in good health. J is TRBJ1-2 and V is TRBV7-2; D is perhaps TRBD1 (5 bases). Input material: blood. The CDR3 sequence is CASSSYPTASYTF. DNA for the CDR3: TGTGCCAGCAGCTCCTACCCGACAGCAAGCTACACCTTC.